This T cell receptor (beta chain) was documented in a study of regulatory T cells in long-lasting Graves disease. This CDR3 comprises 12 residues. Germline lookup yields CDR1 MGHDK and CDR2 SYGVNS. V lost 3 bases and J 10 bases, leaving 10 bases between the germline ends. As to time point: newly diagnosed GD, antithyroid drugs for less than 3 months. The TCR library used RNA extracted from PBMCs. To make TCR beta libraries, researchers used iRepertoire HTBI primers and Arm-PCR of CDR3 regions. TCRdb used MiXCR to reprocess the multiplex PCR reads, holding one entry per CDR3 protein. Found here are 510,000 or so distinct CDR3 sequences, around 13% of them singletons; the top ten hold over 7%. This same sample was also taken into another study, of T cells in Graves' hyperthyroidism and ophthalmopathy.

The source is a woman between 25 and 40 years old with Graves disease. The material sequenced was peripheral blood mononuclear cells (PBMCs), taken at new diagnosis, from a patient treated with antithyroid drugs. V usage is TRBV25-1 and J usage is TRBJ2-1, with D possibly TRBD2 on 6 matching bases. CDR3 nucleotide sequence: TGTGCCAGCAGTGACCCAGGACTAGAGCAGTTCTTC. Translating it yields CASSDPGLEQFF.